These T cell receptor beta chains were read from a single sample in a study of CD8 T cells in ankylosing spondylitis. TCRdb reprocessed the 5' RACE reads via MiXCR and lists one record per CDR3 protein. The sample lists approximately 100,000 distinct CDR3 sequences; around 24% were seen once. Sequences were obtained from synovial fluid, either unsorted or a sorted T cell fraction (not recorded which). The receptors originated from a male donor with ankylosing spondylitis. The CDR3 runs from the conserved cysteine through the conserved F or W. A D gene is named only where the DNA matches it firmly. Size tells how often a clone was seen (once, few, many) or the class of an expanded clone, and some rows leave it out.

size	D	J	V	DNA	CDR3
NA	TRBD1	TRBJ1-6	TRBV7-9	TGTGCCAGCACCAGGAGGGGGCAAATTAATTCACCCCTCCACTTT	CASTRRGQINSPLHF
medium-sized	NA	TRBJ2-2	TRBV3-1	TGTGCCAGCAGCTCCTTAGGGGGGCGCAACACCGGGGAGCTGTTTTTT	CASSSLGGRNTGELFF
few	NA	TRBJ1-1	TRBV10-3	TGTGCCATCAGTGGCTCAGGGATGAACACTGAAGCTTTCTTT	CAISGSGMNTEAFF
few	NA	TRBJ2-5	TRBV12-3/TRBV12-4	TGTGCCAGCAGTTGGTCGGGCGGAGAGACCCAGTACTTC	CASSWSGGETQYF
NA	NA	TRBJ2-7	TRBV5-1	TGCGCCAGCAGCTTCTCAGACGAGCAGTACTTC	CASSFSDEQYF
many	TRBD1	TRBJ2-1	TRBV5-1	TGCGCCAGCAGCTTAGACAGGGTCGGGGATGAGCAGTTCTTC	CASSLDRVGDEQFF
many	NA	TRBJ1-1	TRBV29-1	TGCAGCGTTGCGTCCGGGAACACTGAAGCTTTCTTT	CSVASGNTEAFF
NA	NA	TRBJ2-1	TRBV4-2	TGTGCCAGCAGCCAAGGCGGTTCTGGGGATCGACACAATGAGCAGTTCTTC	CASSQGGSGDRHNEQFF
few	TRBD2	TRBJ2-1	TRBV2	TGTGCCAGCAGTGCCGCGGGACTAGCGGGAGGATACAATGAGCAGTTCTTC	CASSAAGLAGGYNEQFF
NA	NA	TRBJ1-1	TRBV7-2	TGTGCCAGCAGCGCCCCCTCCGGGGGTGTCACTGAAGCTTTCTTT	CASSAPSGGVTEAFF
many	TRBD1	TRBJ2-3	TRBV10-3	TGTGCCATCAGTTCCCCCGGGACAGGGGGCAGAGATACGCAGTATTTT	CAISSPGTGGRDTQYF
few	TRBD2	TRBJ2-1	TRBV6-1	TGTGCCACCGCAACTAGCGGGAGAAGCAATGAGCAGTTCTTC	CATATSGRSNEQFF
NA	NA	TRBJ2-1	TRBV27	TGTGCCAGCAGTTTAACGGGAAAGTACAATGAGCAGTTCTTC	CASSLTGKYNEQFF
many	TRBD1	TRBJ1-4	TRBV10-2	TGCGCCAGCAGTCCCCTAGACAGGGGAGCTGAAAAACTGTTTTTT	CASSPLDRGAEKLFF
NA	NA	TRBJ2-7	TRBV20-1	TGCAGTGCTAGCCCTAGCAACTACGAGCAGTACTTC	CSASPSNYEQYF
NA	TRBD2	TRBJ2-5	TRBV20-1	TGCAGTGCTAGAACGGGACTAGCGGGGGTCCAAGAGACCCAGTACTTC	CSARTGLAGVQETQYF
many	NA	TRBJ1-1	TRBV4-1	TGCGCCAGCAGCCAGCGGACAGTGAACACTGAAGCTTTCTTT	CASSQRTVNTEAFF
NA	TRBD2	TRBJ2-1	TRBV2	TGTGCCAGCAGGTTTCAGGAGCGGGGGGCTGTGCAGTTCTTC	CASRFQERGAVQFF
NA	NA	TRBJ1-2	TRBV6-1	TGTGCCAGCAGTGTAGACTTCTATGGCTACACCTTC	CASSVDFYGYTF
many	NA	TRBJ1-5	TRBV29-1	TGCAGCGTTGGGGACAAAAGCAATCAGCCCCAGCATTTT	CSVGDKSNQPQHF
NA	NA	TRBJ1-3	TRBV13	TGTGCCAGCAGCAAACAGGGTGGTGGAAACACCATATATTTT	CASSKQGGGNTIYF
NA	NA	TRBJ1-6	TRBV3-1	TGTGCCAGCAGCCACGAAGGTCGCGTCTTCTATAATTCACCCCTCCACTTT	CASSHEGRVFYNSPLHF
few	TRBD1	TRBJ2-2	TRBV10-3	TGTGCCATCAGATCACAGGGGGAGAACACCGGGGAGCTGTTTTTT	CAIRSQGENTGELFF
NA	TRBD2	TRBJ2-5	TRBV7-2	TGTGCCAGCAGCAAGGGACTAAATAAAGAGACCCAGTACTTC	CASSKGLNKETQYF
NA	NA	TRBJ2-7	TRBV20-1	TGCAGTGTCGAACGAGGTAGCTCCTACGAGCAGTACTTC	CSVERGSSYEQYF
NA	NA	TRBJ2-5	TRBV29-1	TGCAGCGGGGCGTGGGGATCAGAGACCCAGTACTTC	CSGAWGSETQYF
few	TRBD1	TRBJ1-1	TRBV18	TGTGCCAGCTCCTTACAGGGGATGAGTCACACTGAAGCTTTCTTT	CASSLQGMSHTEAFF
NA	NA	TRBJ2-1	TRBV2	TGTGCCAGCAGTGAACTCAGGGCCTCCTACAATGAGCAGTTCTTC	CASSELRASYNEQFF
NA	NA	TRBJ1-6	TRBV7-2	TGTGCCAGCAGCGGGGGCCAGGGTTGGTCACCCCTCCACTTT	CASSGGQGWSPLHF
NA	NA	TRBJ1-5	TRBV11-2	TGTGCCAGCAGCCGGCAGGGACTTAGCAATCAGCCCCAGCATTTT	CASSRQGLSNQPQHF
once	TRBD2	TRBJ2-3	TRBV6-1	TGTGCCAGCAGTGAATTAACGGTCCTAGCGGGCAGCACAGATACGCAGTATTTT	CASSELTVLAGSTDTQYF
NA	NA	TRBJ2-1	TRBV5-5	TGTGCCAGCAGCGAAGGGGGGACATACAATGAGCAGTTCTTC	CASSEGGTYNEQFF
few	NA	TRBJ2-6	TRBV7-2	TGTGCCAGCAGCTTAACCCCATCCTCCTCTGGGGCCAACGTCCTGACTTTC	CASSLTPSSSGANVLTF
NA	TRBD2	TRBJ2-1	TRBV7-9	TGTGCCAGCAGCTTAGCCGTGGGGCTAGCGGGGAATGAGCAGTTCTTC	CASSLAVGLAGNEQFF
few	NA	TRBJ2-1	TRBV24-1	TGTGCCACCAGTGACCCTACGACGGGGCAGAATGAGCAGTTCTTC	CATSDPTTGQNEQFF
NA	NA	TRBJ2-1	TRBV15	TGTGCCACCAGCAGAGGGGGCAGGTTTCAGGAGGAGCAGTTCTTC	CATSRGGRFQEEQFF
NA	TRBD1	TRBJ2-3	TRBV2	TGTGCCAGCAGTAATACAGGGGGAGATACGCAGTATTTT	CASSNTGGDTQYF
many	NA	TRBJ1-1	TRBV5-1	TGCGCCAGCAGCCTGGAACTGGGCACTGAAGCTTTCTTT	CASSLELGTEAFF
NA	TRBD1	TRBJ2-1	TRBV5-6	TGTGCCAGCAGCCTAAGACAGGGCTTAGCCTACAATGAGCAGTTCTTC	CASSLRQGLAYNEQFF
many	NA	TRBJ2-4	TRBV21-1	TGTGCCAGCAGCAAAGCGCGAGACCGAAACCTGGAAAGGGCCAAAAACATTCAGTACTTC	CASSKARDRNLERAKNIQYF
NA	TRBD1	TRBJ1-1	TRBV18	TGTGCCAGCTCACGGGACAGTGAAGCTTTCTTT	CASSRDSEAFF